One sample yielded the 14 T cell receptor beta chains listed below, sequenced in a study of cytotoxic CD8 clonotypes in ibrutinib-treated CLL. TCRdb's table, derived via immunoSEQ multiplex PCR, lists solely in-frame clones and lacks some. The sample holds tens of thousands of clones; 57% are singletons and the top ten take about 4.9%. The sample consisted of PBMCs, taken before ibrutinib treatment. The origin of the receptors is a human donor with chronic lymphocytic leukemia.

The chain couples TRBV10-3 to TRBJ2-7; 7 nucleotides agree with TRBD1. The V gene's germline CDR1 is ENHRY and CDR2 SYGVKD. Trimming at V came to 2 bases and at J to 2 bases, leaving 3 bases not matched to a gene. CDR3 length: 14 residues. In DNA, the CDR3 is TGTGCCATCAGTGAGATAGGGACAGCCTACGAGCAGTACTTC. Amino acids: CAISEIGTAYEQYF.

This rearrangement joins TRBV5-1 to TRBJ2-7, with D unresolved. The germline V gene encodes CDR1 SGHRS and CDR2 YFSETQ. V lost 0 bases and J 3 bases, leaving 19 bases between the germline ends. The CDR3 contains 17 residues. The CDR3 nucleotides read TGCGCCAGCAGCTTGGCCCCTACCTTAAGCCTAGACTACGAGCAGTACTTC. Its protein is CASSLAPTLSLDYEQYF.

V gene TRBV9 combines with J gene TRBJ2-3; 8 positions match TRBD2. The CDR3 length is 20 residues. J gave up 4 bases and V 0 bases, and 19 bases lay outside the gene matches. Germline values: CDR1 SGDLS, CDR2 YYNGEE. CDR3: CASSVENSGILGVFPDTQYF. DNA for the CDR3: TGTGCCAGCAGCGTAGAGAATAGCGGGATTTTGGGGGTTTTTCCAGATACGCAGTATTTT.

The chain joins TRBV5-1 to TRBJ1-1; 8 positions agree with TRBD1. In germline, CDR1 is SGHRS, CDR2 YFSETQ. The length of the CDR3 is 13 residues. Trimming took 3 bases from V and 4 from J; bases not matched to a gene: 2. The CDR3 DNA is TGCGCCAGCAGCTCGACAGGGGCCACTGAAGCTTTCTTT. Amino acid sequence: CASSSTGATEAFF. The whole variable domain, filled in from reference TRBV5-1 and TRBJ1-1, reads KAGVTQTPRYLIKTRGQQVTLSCSPISGHRSVSWYQQTPGQGLQFLFEYFSETQRNKGNFPGRFSGRQFSNSRSEMNVSTLELGDSALYLCASSSTGATEAFFGQGTRLTVV.

This clone was seen a few times. J is TRBJ2-1 and V is TRBV7-9; TRBD1 aligns across 10 bases. Germline CDR1 reads SEHNR; CDR2 reads FQNEAQ (reference sequence). The CDR3 consists of 19 residues. V trimming: 5 bases; J trimming: 10 bases; junction bases outside the gene matches: 23. The CDR3 loop is CASSPDVNRNWDRGLEQFF. The DNA for the CDR3 is TGTGCCAGCAGCCCTGACGTGAATCGTAACTGGGACAGGGGTTTAGAGCAGTTCTTC.

The V and J genes are TRBV2 and TRBJ2-7; TRBD1 matches 7 bases. V trimming: 11 bases; J trimming: 3 bases; junction bases outside the gene matches: 7. Germline V gene data show CDR1 as SNHLY and CDR2 as FYNNEI. The CDR3 is made up of 12 amino acids. The DNA for the CDR3 is TGTGCCTCACGAGGGGGCGTCTACGAGCAGTACTTC. Residues: CASRGGVYEQYF.

The V call is TRBV7-6, the J call TRBJ2-1; 12 bases agree with TRBD2. Trimming cost V 1 base and J 9 bases; bases outside gene matches: 7. Germline V lookup: CDR1 SGHVS, CDR2 FNYEAQ. This CDR3 is built from 16 residues. CDR3 DNA: TGTGCCAGCAGCTTAGGACTAGCGGGAGCCCTTGGTGAGCAGTTCTTC. This sequence encodes CASSLGLAGALGEQFF. Based on the CDR3 plus reference TRBV7-6 and TRBJ2-1, the full variable domain is GAGVSQSPRYKVTKRGQDVALRCDPISGHVSLYWYRQALGQGPEFLTYFNYEAQQDKSGLPNDRFSAERPEGSISTLTIQRTEQRDSAMYRCASSLGLAGALGEQFFGPGTRLTVL.

V usage is TRBV5-1 and J usage is TRBJ2-7; no clear D. The CDR3 has 13 amino acids. Germline V CDR1 and CDR2: SGHRS, YFSETQ. Trimming removed 0 bases from V and 2 bases from J, with 6 bases in between. Here the CDR3 DNA reads TGCGCCAGCAGCTTGGCCCCTACCTACGAGCAGTACTTC. Amino acid sequence: CASSLAPTYEQYF.

The chain uses TRBV6-1 and TRBJ2-1, with a possible D match to TRBD1 (6 bases). V was clipped by 5 bases and J by 14 bases, with 22 bases between them. Germline values: CDR1 MNHNS, CDR2 SASEGT. The CDR3 consists of 14 residues. The CDR3 DNA is TGTGCCAGCAGTCTCGGACAGTTGAAATTGGGCAAGTTCTTC. It specifies CASSLGQLKLGKFF.

By proportion, this clone is medium-sized. This sequence joins TRBV6-5 and TRBJ2-1, with a weak D call TRBD1 (6 bases). The germline V and J ends were trimmed by 6 bases and 9 bases, with 21 bases remaining between them. The CDR3 sequence is 15 residues long. CDR1 is MNHEY and CDR2 is SVGAGI in the germline V gene. The DNA of the CDR3 is TGTGCCAGCAGGACAAGCAGGGGCTACAATCTTGAGCAGTTCTTC. Amino acids: CASRTSRGYNLEQFF.

The chain carries TRBV28 and TRBJ1-3; D might be TRBD1 (5 bases). The V end was cut by 3 bases, the J end by 11 bases, with 17 bases between. CDR1 and CDR2 (germline): MDHEN, SYDVKM. This CDR3 is 14 amino acids long. CDR3 region: CASSFGGSQAAIYF. CDR3 nucleotide sequence: TGTGCCAGCAGTTTCGGGGGATCCCAGGCGGCCATATATTTT.

The chain carries TRBV5-1 and TRBJ1-2; TRBD1 agrees at 8 bases. The CDR3 length is 14 residues. V was pared by 4 bases and J by 2 bases, with 4 bases of the junction left unmatched. From germline, CDR1 is SGHRS and CDR2 YFSETQ. The CDR3 spells CASSRGQANYGYTF. CDR3 coding DNA: TGCGCCAGCAGCCGGGGACAGGCAAACTATGGCTACACCTTC.

CDR3 in amino acids: CASSRGRLGTNTGELFF. In DNA, the CDR3 is TGTGCCAGCAGCCGAGGACGTTTGGGCACCAACACCGGGGAGCTGTTTTTT. This chain links TRBV7-6 with TRBJ2-2; no clear D gene. The CDR3 has 17 residues. From germline, CDR1 is SGHVS and CDR2 FNYEAQ. Trimming shortened V by 5 bases and J by 2 bases, and 18 bases separated the two germline ends.

The V and J genes are TRBV19 and TRBJ2-6, with 8 bases matching TRBD1. The V gene's germline CDR1 is LNHDA and CDR2 SQIVND (reference sequence). The CDR3 is made up of 20 amino acids. Trimming at V came to 4 bases and at J to 2 bases, leaving 16 bases not matched to a gene. The CDR3 loop reads CASSKPSRYGQGAGANVLTF. In nucleotides, the CDR3 is TGTGCCAGTAGTAAACCCTCCCGCTATGGACAGGGAGCTGGGGCCAACGTCCTGACTTTC.